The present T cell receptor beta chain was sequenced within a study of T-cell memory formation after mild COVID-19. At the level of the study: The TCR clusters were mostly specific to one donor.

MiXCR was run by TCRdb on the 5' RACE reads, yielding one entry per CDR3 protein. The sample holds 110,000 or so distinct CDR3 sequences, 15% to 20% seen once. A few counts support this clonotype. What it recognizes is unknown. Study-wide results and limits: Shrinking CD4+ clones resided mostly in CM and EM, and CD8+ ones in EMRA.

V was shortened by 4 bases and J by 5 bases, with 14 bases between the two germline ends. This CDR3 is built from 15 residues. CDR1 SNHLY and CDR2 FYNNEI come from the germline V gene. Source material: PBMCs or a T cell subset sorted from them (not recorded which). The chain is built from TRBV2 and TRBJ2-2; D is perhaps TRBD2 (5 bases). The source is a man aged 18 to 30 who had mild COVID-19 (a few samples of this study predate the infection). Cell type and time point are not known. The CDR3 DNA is TGTGCCAGCAGTGTTTCGCTAGCTGGAACCGGGGAGCTGTTTTTT. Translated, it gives CASSVSLAGTGELFF.